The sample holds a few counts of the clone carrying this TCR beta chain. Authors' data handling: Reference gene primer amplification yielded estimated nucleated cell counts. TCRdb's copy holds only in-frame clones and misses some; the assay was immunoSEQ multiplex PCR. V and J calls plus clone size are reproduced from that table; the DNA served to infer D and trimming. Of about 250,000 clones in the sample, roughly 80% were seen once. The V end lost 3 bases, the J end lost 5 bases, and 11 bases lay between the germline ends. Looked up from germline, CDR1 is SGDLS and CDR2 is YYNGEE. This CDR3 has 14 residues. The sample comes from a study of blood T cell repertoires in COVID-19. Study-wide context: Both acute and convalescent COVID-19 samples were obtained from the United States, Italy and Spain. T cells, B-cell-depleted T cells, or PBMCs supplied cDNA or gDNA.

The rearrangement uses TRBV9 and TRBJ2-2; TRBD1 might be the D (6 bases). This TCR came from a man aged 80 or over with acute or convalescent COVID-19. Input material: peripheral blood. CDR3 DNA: TGTGCCAGCAGCGCCAGGGGAGAAACCGGGGAGCTGTTTTTT. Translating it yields CASSARGETGELFF.